The 18 T cell receptor beta chains below were found in one sample sequenced in a study of CD8 T cells in ankylosing spondylitis. Study-wide findings and caveats: Apparently characteristic of ankylosing spondylitis blood was a TCR beta motif (roughly eight highly homologous variants).

Their antigens remain unidentified. TCRdb redid the calling of the 5' RACE reads with MiXCR, one entry per CDR3 protein. The sample records about 800,000 distinct CDR3 sequences, about 10% being singletons. Sequenced: blood, either unsorted or a sorted T cell fraction (not recorded which). These receptor sequences come from a male donor with ankylosing spondylitis.

In this sample, this clonotype turned up a few times. CDR3 nucleotide sequence: TGTGCCAGCAGCCCCCGTCTGGACACTGAAGCTTTCTTT. Translated, it gives CASSPRLDTEAFF. V usage is TRBV3-1 and J usage is TRBJ1-1; D unclear. Germline assignment: CDR1 LGHDT and CDR2 YNNKEL (reference sequence). The ends were cut back, 4 bases at V and 3 bases at J, with 9 bases in the middle. This CDR3 has 13 residues.

The rearrangement joins TRBV29-1 to TRBJ2-5; D is unresolved. Germline CDR1 reads SQVTM; CDR2 reads ANQGSEA. The CDR3 extends over 12 amino acids. V shed 4 bases and J shed 5 bases, with 11 bases lying between them. The CDR3: CSVVERRETQYF. The CDR3 nucleotides are TGCAGCGTTGTAGAACGACGGGAGACCCAGTACTTC.

This clonotype occurred a few times. The gene calls are TRBV5-1 and TRBJ1-2, with a tentative D call TRBD1 (5 bases). The CDR3 consists of 14 residues. Germline CDR1 reads SGHRS; CDR2 reads YFSETQ. Trimming took 3 bases from V and 5 from J, leaving 14 bases between them. CDR3 bases: TGCGCCAGCAGCTCATTAGGGGTGGAGTATGGCTACACCTTC. It specifies CASSSLGVEYGYTF. The full variable domain, with the rest looked up from reference TRBV5-1 and TRBJ1-2, is KAGVTQTPRYLIKTRGQQVTLSCSPISGHRSVSWYQQTPGQGLQFLFEYFSETQRNKGNFPGRFSGRQFSNSRSEMNVSTLELGDSALYLCASSSLGVEYGYTFGSGTRLTVV.

This chain connects TRBV4-3 to TRBJ2-2, with 10 positions matching TRBD1. This CDR3 has 16 amino acids. Germline CDR1 LGHNA, CDR2 YSLEER. The V gene end was trimmed by 4 bases and the J gene end by 1 base; junction bases not matched to a gene: 3. The CDR3 DNA is TGCGCCAGCAGCCTATGGACAGGGGGGAACACCGGGGAGCTGTTTTTT. It specifies CASSLWTGGNTGELFF.

The chain recombines TRBV9 with TRBJ2-3, with 7 bases lining up with TRBD1. CDR3 size: 15 residues. V was pared by 3 bases and J by 1 base, with 5 bases of the junction left unmatched. Germline CDR1 is SGDLS and CDR2 is YYNGEE. CDR3: CASSGTGRGTDTQYF. Here the CDR3 DNA reads TGTGCCAGCAGCGGGACAGGACGAGGCACAGATACGCAGTATTTT.

This chain joins TRBV5-1 and TRBJ2-2, with 11 bases identical to TRBD2. The CDR3 has 15 amino acids. Unmatched junction bases numbered 3, after V lost 2 bases and J lost 6 bases. The V gene's germline CDR1 is SGHRS and CDR2 YFSETQ. CDR3: CASSLLAGEAGELFF. The CDR3 bases are TGCGCCAGCAGCTTACTAGCGGGAGAGGCCGGGGAGCTGTTTTTT.

This clonotype was seen a handful of times. This chain connects TRBV3-1 to TRBJ1-1; D gene ambiguous. Germline V gene sequence: CDR1 LGHDT, CDR2 YNNKEL (reference sequence). Trimming stripped 1 base from V and 9 bases from J, with 12 bases between. The CDR3 totals 13 residues. CDR3 protein: CASSQVVRAQAFF. The CDR3, as DNA: TGTGCCAGCAGCCAAGTCGTGAGGGCCCAAGCTTTCTTT. The complete variable domain, with remaining parts taken from reference TRBV3-1 and TRBJ1-1, reads DTAVSQTPKYLVTQMGNDKSIKCEQNLGHDTMYWYKQDSKKFLKIMFSYNNKELIINETVPNRFSPKSPDKAHLNLHINSLELGDSAVYFCASSQVVRAQAFFGQGTRLTVV.

The table lists this clonotype with a few counts. CDR3 residues: CSATYGGWGNTEAFF. CDR3 DNA: TGCAGTGCGACCTACGGGGGCTGGGGGAACACTGAAGCTTTCTTT. The chain has TRBV20-1 and TRBJ1-1; possibly TRBD1 for D (6 bases). This CDR3 has 15 residues. V was shortened by 6 bases and J by 1 base, with 18 bases between the two germline ends. Per germline, CDR1 DFQATT and CDR2 SNEGSKA (reference sequence).

The chain joins TRBV20-1 to TRBJ1-2; TRBD1 might be the D (6 bases). Germline CDR1 and CDR2: DFQATT and SNEGSKA (reference sequence). The CDR3 sequence is 12 residues long. With 1 base removed from V and 6 bases from J, the gap between germline ends came to 9 bases. The CDR3 is CSARGSGDGYTF. The CDR3 DNA sequence: TGCAGTGCTAGAGGGTCAGGGGATGGCTACACCTTC.

This chain uses TRBV6-5 with TRBJ1-3; D uncertain. CDR1 and CDR2 from the germline V gene are MNHEY and SVGAGI. With 4 bases removed from V and 5 bases from J, the gap between germline ends came to 12 bases. The CDR3 covers 14 residues. CDR3 DNA: TGTGCCAGCAGTTCCAACCCGTTACGAAACACCATATATTTT. This codes for CASSSNPLRNTIYF.

V usage is TRBV6-1 and J usage is TRBJ2-3, with D possibly being TRBD2 (7 bases). Germline V gene lookup returns CDR1 MNHNS and CDR2 SASEGT. Trimming took off 6 bases at V and 5 bases at J, with 18 bases between the two ends. CDR3 length equals 15 residues. CDR3 sequence: CASRIGGRALDTQYF. The CDR3 nucleotides read TGTGCCAGCAGGATAGGGGGGAGGGCCCTAGATACGCAGTATTTT.

This clonotype came up a few times. V is TRBV4-3 and J is TRBJ2-7, with D unclear. Germline V lookup: CDR1 LGHNA, CDR2 YSLEER. Trimming cost V 1 base and J 1 base, with 11 bases left between them. This CDR3 has 15 amino acids. The CDR3 DNA sequence: TGCGCCAGCAGCCAAGTGCCGGCTGCGTCCTACGAGCAGTACTTC. It encodes CASSQVPAASYEQYF.

This clonotype was seen a few times. This sequence joins TRBV9 and TRBJ2-5, with 9 nucleotides matching TRBD2. Germline V gene data show CDR1 as SGDLS and CDR2 as YYNGEE. Germline trimming cut 2 bases from V and 4 bases from J; bases unmatched to any gene: 6. This CDR3 has 15 amino acids. The CDR3 sequence: CASSVMRGGAETQYF. The CDR3 DNA sequence: TGTGCCAGCAGCGTCATGCGGGGGGGCGCAGAGACCCAGTACTTC.

The chain couples TRBV5-6 to TRBJ1-6, with D perhaps TRBD1 (6 bases). The CDR3 sequence is 17 residues long. Trimming left V 4 bases short and J 7 bases short, with 21 bases between. Germline values: CDR1 SGHDT, CDR2 YYEEEE. CDR3 residues: CASSALGPDRRNSPLHF. The CDR3 DNA is TGTGCCAGCAGCGCCCTAGGACCTGACAGGAGGAATTCACCCCTCCACTTT.

This clonotype has at least ten counts. The chain combines TRBV7-2 with TRBJ1-2, with no clear D. V was shortened by 8 bases and J by 5 bases, with 9 bases between the two germline ends. CDR1 is SGHTA and CDR2 is FQGNSA in the germline V gene. The CDR3 is 11 amino acids. CDR3 protein: CASVRGYGYTF. CDR3 DNA sequence: TGTGCCAGCGTTCGTGGGTATGGCTACACCTTC.

This clonotype occurred many times. CDR3 sequence: CASSSLSDTQYF. CDR3 nucleotide sequence: TGTGCCAGCAGCTCCCTGAGCGATACGCAGTATTTT. The rearrangement uses TRBV6-6 and TRBJ2-3; D gene ambiguous. Germline values: CDR1 MNHNY, CDR2 SVGAGI (reference sequence). There are 12 residues in the CDR3. The V end lost 6 bases, the J end lost 6 bases, and 10 bases lay between the germline ends.

This chain connects TRBV24-1 to TRBJ1-2; no reliable D call. The germline V and J ends were trimmed by 4 bases and 2 bases, with 10 bases remaining between them. Germline V gene sequence: CDR1 KGHDR, CDR2 SFDVKD. This CDR3 spans 14 amino acids. CDR3 residues: CATSDWKRNYGYTF. DNA for the CDR3: TGTGCCACCAGTGACTGGAAAAGGAACTATGGCTACACCTTC.

This chain joins TRBV6-2 or TRBV6-3 and TRBJ2-7, with TRBD1 as a possible D gene (6 bases). This CDR3 contains 13 residues. V was trimmed by 6 bases and J by 5 bases, leaving 14 bases between them. Germline V gene lookup returns CDR1 MNHEY and CDR2 SVGEGT. The CDR3: CASRYREFDEQYF. CDR3 DNA sequence: TGTGCCAGCAGATACAGGGAATTCGACGAGCAGTACTTC.